This T cell receptor beta chain came from a study of T cell changes during pregnancy in multiple sclerosis. The CDR3 totals 15 residues. Germline loops: CDR1 SGHDT, CDR2 YYEEEE. The germline V and J ends were trimmed by 9 bases and 2 bases, with 17 bases remaining between them. Repertoires were generated with immunoSEQ multiplex PCR, while TCRdb's copy carries only in-frame clones and drops some. The table lists approximately 80,000 clones, around 93% of them singletons. The genes are TRBV5-6 and TRBJ2-2; TRBD2 is a possible D gene (6 bases). The TCR comes from a female donor in good health, enrolled as a control in a pregnancy study. The sequencing here drew on peripheral blood, taken in the second trimester of pregnancy. In nucleotides, the CDR3 is TGTGCCACCATGAGGGGAGGTCATAACACCGGGGAGCTGTTTTTT. Protein: CATMRGGHNTGELFF.